This T cell receptor beta chain was sequenced for a study of blood T cell repertoires in COVID-19. For the study at large: COVID-19 samples from acute and convalescent phases originated in the United States, Italy and Spain. T cells, B-cell-depleted T cells, or PBMCs supplied cDNA or gDNA.

This CDR3 contains 14 residues. From germline, CDR1 is WSHSY and CDR2 SAAADI. The J segment lost 12 bases and the V segment lost 6 bases, leaving 11 bases of the junction unmatched. Per the original methods: Counts of nucleated cells, estimated from reference gene primer amplification, were obtained. The method was immunoSEQ multiplex PCR; TCRdb's version includes in-frame clones alone and lacks a portion of them. V, J and clone size are taken as reported in that table, and D and trimming were inferred from the DNA itself. The sample includes tens of thousands of clones, more than 80% of them seen just once.

Sequencing was done on a sample of peripheral blood. The origin of this receptor is a human donor with active COVID-19. The donor label of this sample is uncertain. The V call is TRBV10-2, the J call TRBJ2-1; 10 bases map to TRBD1. CDR3 DNA: TGCGCCAGCAGCCTTGGACAGGGGGGCGCCTTGCAGTTCTTC. Protein sequence: CASSLGQGGALQFF.